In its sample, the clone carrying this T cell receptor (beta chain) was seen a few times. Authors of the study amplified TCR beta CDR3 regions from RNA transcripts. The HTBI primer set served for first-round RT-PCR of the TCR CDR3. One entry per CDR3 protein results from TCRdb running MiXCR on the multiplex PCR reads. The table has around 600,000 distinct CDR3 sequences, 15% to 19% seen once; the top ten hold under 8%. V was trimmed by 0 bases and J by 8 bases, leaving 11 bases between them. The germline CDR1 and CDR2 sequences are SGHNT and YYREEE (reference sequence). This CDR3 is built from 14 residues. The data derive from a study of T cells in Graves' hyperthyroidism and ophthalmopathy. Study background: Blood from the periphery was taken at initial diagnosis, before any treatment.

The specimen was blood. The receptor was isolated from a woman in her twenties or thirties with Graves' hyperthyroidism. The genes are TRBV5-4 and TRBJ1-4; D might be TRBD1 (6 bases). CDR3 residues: CASSLEGESEKLFF. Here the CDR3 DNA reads TGTGCCAGCAGCTTGGAGGGGGAGAGCGAAAAACTGTTTTTT.